The entry below describes one T cell receptor (beta chain). This entry is derived from a study of blood T cell repertoires in COVID-19. Assay: immunoSEQ multiplex PCR; the TCRdb copy retains only in-frame clones and omits some. This sample has over 300,000 clones, with roughly 82% found just once. The V gene's germline CDR1 is SGHVS and CDR2 FNYEAQ. Germline trimming cut 1 base from V and 6 bases from J; bases unmatched to any gene: 12. CDR3 length: 16 amino acids. This clonotype originated in a woman between 45 and 65 years old with acute or convalescent COVID-19. The chain combines TRBV7-6 with TRBJ2-7; 7 bases match TRBD2. The sample comprised peripheral blood. CDR3 protein: CASSLVGGTGSLEQYF. As DNA, the CDR3 is TGTGCCAGCAGCTTAGTGGGGGGGACCGGATCCCTCGAGCAGTACTTC.